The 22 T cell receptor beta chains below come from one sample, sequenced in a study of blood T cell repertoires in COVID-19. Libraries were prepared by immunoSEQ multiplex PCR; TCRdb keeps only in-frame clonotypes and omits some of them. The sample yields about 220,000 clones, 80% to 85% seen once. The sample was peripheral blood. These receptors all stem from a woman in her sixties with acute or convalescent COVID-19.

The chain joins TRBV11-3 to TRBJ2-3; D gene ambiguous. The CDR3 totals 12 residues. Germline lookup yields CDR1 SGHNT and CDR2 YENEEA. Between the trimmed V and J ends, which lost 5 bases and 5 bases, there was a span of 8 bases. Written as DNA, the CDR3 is TGTGCCAGCAGCCCAGATGAAGATACGCAGTATTTT. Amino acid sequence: CASSPDEDTQYF.

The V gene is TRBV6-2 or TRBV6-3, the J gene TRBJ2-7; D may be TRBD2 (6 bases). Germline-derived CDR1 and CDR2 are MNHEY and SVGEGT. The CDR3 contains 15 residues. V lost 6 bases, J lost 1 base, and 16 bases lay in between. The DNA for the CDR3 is TGTGCCAGCAGCCCCCTAGCGACCAATTCCTACGAGCAGTACTTC. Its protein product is CASSPLATNSYEQYF.

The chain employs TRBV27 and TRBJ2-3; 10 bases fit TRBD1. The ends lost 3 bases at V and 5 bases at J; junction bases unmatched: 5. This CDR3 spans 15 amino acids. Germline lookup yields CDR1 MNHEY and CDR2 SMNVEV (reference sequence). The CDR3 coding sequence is TGTGCCAGCAGTTTGGACAGGGGGAGTAGAGATACGCAGTATTTT. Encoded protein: CASSLDRGSRDTQYF.

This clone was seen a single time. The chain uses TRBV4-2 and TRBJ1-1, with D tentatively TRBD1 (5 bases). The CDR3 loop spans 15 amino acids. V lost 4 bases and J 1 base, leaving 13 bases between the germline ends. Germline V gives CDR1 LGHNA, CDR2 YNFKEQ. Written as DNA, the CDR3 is TGTGCCAGCAGCCCGCATGGGGGGGGGAACACTGAAGCTTTCTTT. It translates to CASSPHGGGNTEAFF.

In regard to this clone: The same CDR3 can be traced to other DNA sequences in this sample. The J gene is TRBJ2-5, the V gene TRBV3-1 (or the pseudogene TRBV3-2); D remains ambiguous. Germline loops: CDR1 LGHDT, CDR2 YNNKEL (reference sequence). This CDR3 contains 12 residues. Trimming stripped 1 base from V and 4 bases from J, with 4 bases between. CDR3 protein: CASSQGGETQYF. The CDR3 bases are TGTGCCAGCAGCCAAGGCGGAGAGACCCAGTACTTC.

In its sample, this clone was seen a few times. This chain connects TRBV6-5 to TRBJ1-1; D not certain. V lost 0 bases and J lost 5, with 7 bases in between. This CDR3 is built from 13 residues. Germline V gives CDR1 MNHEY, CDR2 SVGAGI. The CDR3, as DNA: TGTGCCAGCAGTTACTCCCCCAAAACTGAAGCTTTCTTT. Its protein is CASSYSPKTEAFF.

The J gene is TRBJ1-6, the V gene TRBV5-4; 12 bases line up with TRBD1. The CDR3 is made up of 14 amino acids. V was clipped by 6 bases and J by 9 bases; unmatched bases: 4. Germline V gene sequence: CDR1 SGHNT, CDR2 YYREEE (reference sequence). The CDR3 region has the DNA TGTGCCAGCAACCGGGACAGGGGGCTTTCACCCCTCCACTTT. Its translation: CASNRDRGLSPLHF.

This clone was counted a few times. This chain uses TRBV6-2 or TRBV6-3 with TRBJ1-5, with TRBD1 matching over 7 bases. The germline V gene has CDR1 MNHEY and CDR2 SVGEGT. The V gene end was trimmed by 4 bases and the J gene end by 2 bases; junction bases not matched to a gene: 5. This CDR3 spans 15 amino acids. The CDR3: CASSSGQLRNQPQHF. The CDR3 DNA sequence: TGTGCCAGCAGTTCGGGACAGTTGCGCAATCAGCCCCAGCATTTT.

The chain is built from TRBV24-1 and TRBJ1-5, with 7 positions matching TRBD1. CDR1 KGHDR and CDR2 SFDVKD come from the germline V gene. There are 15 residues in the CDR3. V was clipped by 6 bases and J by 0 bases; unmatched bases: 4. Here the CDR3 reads CATSRDSYSNQPQHF. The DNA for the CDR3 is TGTGCCACCAGTCGGGACAGTTATAGCAATCAGCCCCAGCATTTT.

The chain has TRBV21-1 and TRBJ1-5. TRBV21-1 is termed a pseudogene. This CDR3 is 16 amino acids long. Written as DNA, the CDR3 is TGTGCCAGCACCCAATTCTATGGAGGGATCGACCAGCCCCAGCATTTT. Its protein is CASTQFYGGIDQPQHF.

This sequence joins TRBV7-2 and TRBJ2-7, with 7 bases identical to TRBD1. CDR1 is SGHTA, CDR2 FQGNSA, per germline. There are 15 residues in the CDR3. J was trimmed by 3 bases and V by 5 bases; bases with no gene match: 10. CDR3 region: CASSRLPGGFYEQYF. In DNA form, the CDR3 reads TGTGCCAGCAGCCGTCTCCCAGGGGGATTCTACGAGCAGTACTTC.

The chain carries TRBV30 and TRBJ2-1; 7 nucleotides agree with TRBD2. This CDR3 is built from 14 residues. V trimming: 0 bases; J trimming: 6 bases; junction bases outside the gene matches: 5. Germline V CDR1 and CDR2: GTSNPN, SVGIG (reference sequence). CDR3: CAWSVQAGPNEQFF. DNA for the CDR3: TGTGCCTGGAGTGTACAAGCGGGGCCCAATGAGCAGTTCTTC.

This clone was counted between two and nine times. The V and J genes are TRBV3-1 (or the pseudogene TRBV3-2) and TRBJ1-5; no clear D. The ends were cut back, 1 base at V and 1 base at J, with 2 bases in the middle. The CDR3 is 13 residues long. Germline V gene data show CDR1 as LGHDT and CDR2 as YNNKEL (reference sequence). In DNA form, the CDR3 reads TGTGCCAGCAGCCAAGCAAGCAATCAGCCCCAGCATTTT. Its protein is CASSQASNQPQHF.

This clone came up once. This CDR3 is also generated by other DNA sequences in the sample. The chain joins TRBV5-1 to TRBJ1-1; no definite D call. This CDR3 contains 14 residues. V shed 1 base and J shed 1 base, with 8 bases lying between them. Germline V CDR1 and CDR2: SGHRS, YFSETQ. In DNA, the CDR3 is TGCGCCAGCAGCTTGACGGGTAGGAACACTGAAGCTTTCTTT. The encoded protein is CASSLTGRNTEAFF.

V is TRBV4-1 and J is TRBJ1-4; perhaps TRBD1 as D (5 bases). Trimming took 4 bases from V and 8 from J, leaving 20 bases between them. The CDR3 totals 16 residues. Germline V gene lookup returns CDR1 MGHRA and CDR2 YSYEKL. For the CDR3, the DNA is TGCGCCAGCAGCCGTCAGGGACTCCGGGAAGGGGAAAAACTGTTTTTT. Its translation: CASSRQGLREGEKLFF.

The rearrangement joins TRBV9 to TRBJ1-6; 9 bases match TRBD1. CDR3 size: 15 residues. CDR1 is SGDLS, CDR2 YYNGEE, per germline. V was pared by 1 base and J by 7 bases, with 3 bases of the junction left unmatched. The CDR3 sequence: CASSVQGQGNSPLHF. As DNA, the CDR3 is TGTGCCAGCAGCGTACAGGGACAGGGAAATTCACCCCTCCACTTT.

This CDR3 reads CASSLLSGTGELFF. CDR3 sequence (DNA): TGTGCCAGCAGCTTATTAAGCGGCACCGGGGAGCTGTTTTTT. This chain uses TRBV11-2 with TRBJ2-2, with D possibly matching TRBD2 (5 bases). Germline assignment: CDR1 SGHAT and CDR2 FQNNGV. V lost 2 bases and J lost 4, with 8 bases in between. This CDR3 comprises 14 residues.

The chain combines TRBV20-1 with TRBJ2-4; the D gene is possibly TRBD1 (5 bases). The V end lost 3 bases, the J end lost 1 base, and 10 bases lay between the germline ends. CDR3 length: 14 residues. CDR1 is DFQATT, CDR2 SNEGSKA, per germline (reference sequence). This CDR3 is CSASRGSAKNIQYF. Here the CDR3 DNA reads TGCAGTGCTAGTAGGGGCTCGGCCAAAAACATTCAGTACTTC.

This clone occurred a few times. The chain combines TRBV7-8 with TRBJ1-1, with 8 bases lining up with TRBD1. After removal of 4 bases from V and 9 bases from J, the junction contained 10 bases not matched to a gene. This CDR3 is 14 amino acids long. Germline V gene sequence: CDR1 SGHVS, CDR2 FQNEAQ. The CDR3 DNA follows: TGTGCCAGCAGCTGGACCGGGACAGGCGTCAAAGCTTTCTTT. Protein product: CASSWTGTGVKAFF.

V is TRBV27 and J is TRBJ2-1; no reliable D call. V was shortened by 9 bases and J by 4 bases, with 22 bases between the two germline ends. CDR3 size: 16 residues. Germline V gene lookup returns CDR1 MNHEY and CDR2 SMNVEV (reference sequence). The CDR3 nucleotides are TGTGCCAGTTCTCCCGTAATCTACGCCCAATACAATGAGCAGTTCTTC. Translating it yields CASSPVIYAQYNEQFF.

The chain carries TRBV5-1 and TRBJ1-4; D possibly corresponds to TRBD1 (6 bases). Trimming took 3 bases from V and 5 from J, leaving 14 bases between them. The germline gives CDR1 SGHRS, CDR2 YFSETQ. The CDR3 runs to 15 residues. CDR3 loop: CASSSTTGRNEKLFF. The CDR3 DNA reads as TGCGCCAGCAGCTCTACTACAGGGCGGAATGAAAAACTGTTTTTT.

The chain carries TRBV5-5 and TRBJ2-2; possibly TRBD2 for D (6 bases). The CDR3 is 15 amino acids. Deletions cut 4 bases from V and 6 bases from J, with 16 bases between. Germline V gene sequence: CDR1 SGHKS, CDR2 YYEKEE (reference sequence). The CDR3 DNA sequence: TGTGCCAGCAGCCCGACCATTGGAGGGGCCGGGGAGCTGTTTTTT. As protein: CASSPTIGGAGELFF. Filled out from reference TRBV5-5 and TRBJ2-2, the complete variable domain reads DAGVTQSPTHLIKTRGQQVTLRCSPISGHKSVSWYQQVLGQGPQFIFQYYEKEERGRGNFPDRFSARQFPNYSSELNVNALLLGDSALYLCASSPTIGGAGELFFGEGSRLTVL.